This record concerns one TCR beta chain sequence. Its matching antigen is unknown. This sample is drawn from a study of cytomegalovirus exposure and HLA in healthy donors. CDR3 length: 16 amino acids. V shed 1 base and J 5 bases; nucleotides not matched to a gene: 8. Germline V lookup: CDR1 SGDLS, CDR2 YYNGEE. Whole-study results and caveats: Researchers counted around 170 TCR beta chains as cytomegalovirus-associated.

Amplification used 60 Vbeta primers and 13 Jbeta primers. TCRdb's copy holds only in-frame clones and misses some; the assay was immunoSEQ multiplex PCR. Altogether around 99,000 clones are present, 73% being singletons, with the ten largest covering roughly 8%. The clonotype originates from a man aged 40-49 years in good health and CMV-seronegative. The V gene is TRBV9, the J gene TRBJ2-1, with 8 bases aligning to TRBD2. Sequencing used PBMCs. CDR3 sequence reads: CASSVTGTSRNNEQFF. CDR3 DNA: TGTGCCAGCAGCGTAACCGGGACTAGTCGTAACAATGAGCAGTTCTTC.